Shown below are 2 T cell receptor beta chains from a single sample sequenced in a study of shared clonotypes between healthy human individuals. The method was immunoSEQ multiplex PCR; TCRdb's version includes in-frame clones alone and lacks a portion of them. This table holds roughly 2,300,000 clones, around 90% found once. Sequencing was carried out using naive CD4+ T cells from PBMCs. Subset denoted: CD45RA+ positively selected. Source of these receptors: a man aged 18 to 30 in good health. Some clones in this sample may be carry-over from other donors' samples.

The chain is built from TRBV19 and TRBJ2-7, with D perhaps being TRBD1 or TRBD2 (5 bases each). The V and J ends lost 8 bases and 3 bases respectively, with 17 bases between them. The germline gives CDR1 LNHDA, CDR2 SQIVND (reference sequence). The CDR3 loop spans 14 amino acids. The CDR3 sequence: CASGRPGRDYEQYF. CDR3 in DNA: TGTGCCAGTGGGAGACCGGGACGGGACTACGAGCAGTACTTC.

This clone was seen only a few times. V is TRBV2 and J is TRBJ1-1; no definite D call. The CDR3 contains 13 residues. Trimming left V 6 bases short and J 6 bases short, with 14 bases between. CDR1 is SNHLY and CDR2 is FYNNEI in the germline V gene. CDR3 DNA: TGTGCCAGCAGACCACTGAGAGCGCCTGAAGCTTTCTTT. The encoded protein is CASRPLRAPEAFF.